One sample yielded the 27 T cell receptor beta chains listed below, sequenced in a study of OX40 agonist ivuxolimab in advanced cancers. Only in-frame clones appear in the TCRdb table, and some are missing; sequencing was by immunoSEQ multiplex PCR. There are more than 95,000 clones in the sample; roughly 90% occur only once, and around 0.3% lies in the top ten. This specimen was CD4+ or CD8+ T cells sorted from blood, taken in a trial of the OX40 agonist ivuxolimab. These receptors were obtained from an adult with an advanced solid tumor such as melanoma, head and neck, liver or kidney cancer.

V is TRBV7-2 and J is TRBJ2-7; D gene ambiguous. Germline V CDR1 and CDR2: SGHTA, FQGNSA. V lost 2 bases, J lost 2 bases, and 10 bases lay in between. CDR3 size: 14 residues. The DNA of the CDR3 is TGTGCCAGCAGCTTAAACGGGCCTGCCTACGAGCAGTACTTC. It translates to CASSLNGPAYEQYF.

The chain combines TRBV5-4 with TRBJ2-7, with 8 bases that match TRBD1. CDR3 length: 15 residues. Germline V gives CDR1 SGHNT, CDR2 YYREEE (reference sequence). The V segment lost 0 bases and the J segment 1 base; nucleotides outside the gene matches: 3. The DNA of the CDR3 is TGTGCCAGCAGCTTGGGACGACAGGGGTCCTACGAGCAGTACTTC. As protein: CASSLGRQGSYEQYF.

The rearrangement links TRBV29-1 to TRBJ2-2; 8 bases fit TRBD2. CDR3 size: 14 residues. Germline trimming cut 4 bases from V and 0 bases from J; bases unmatched to any gene: 1. Germline CDR1 SQVTM, CDR2 ANQGSEA. The CDR3 nucleotides are TGCAGCGTTGGGCGGGGGGCGAACACCGGGGAGCTGTTTTTT. It specifies CSVGRGANTGELFF.

This chain joins TRBV11-2 and TRBJ1-4, with a possible D match to TRBD1 (5 bases). CDR1 is SGHAT and CDR2 is FQNNGV in the germline V gene. This CDR3 is built from 15 residues. V was shortened by 2 bases and J by 7 bases, with 14 bases between the two germline ends. CDR3 in DNA: TGTGCCAGCAGCTTATCGACAGTCATCGGTGAAAAACTGTTTTTT. Its protein product is CASSLSTVIGEKLFF. Full variable domain (outside the CDR3, taken from reference TRBV11-2 and TRBJ1-4): EAGVAQSPRYKIIEKRQSVAFWCNPISGHATLYWYQQILGQGPKLLIQFQNNGVVDDSQLPKDRFSAERLKGVDSTLKIQPAKLEDSAVYLCASSLSTVIGEKLFFGSGTQLSVL.

This chain links TRBV7-8 with TRBJ2-3; D is ambiguous. The germline V and J ends were trimmed by 5 bases and 3 bases, with 9 bases remaining between them. There are 13 residues in the CDR3. The germline CDR1 and CDR2 sequences are SGHVS and FQNEAQ. Here the CDR3 DNA reads TGTGCCAGCAGCCCGACGGATACAGATACGCAGTATTTT. As protein: CASSPTDTDTQYF.

The genes are TRBV19 and TRBJ2-5; 8 bases are shared with TRBD1. V lost 5 bases, J lost 7 bases, and 15 bases stayed unmatched. Germline CDR1 LNHDA, CDR2 SQIVND (reference sequence). The CDR3 runs 16 residues. In DNA form, the CDR3 reads TGTGCCAGTAGTGCACTCCGGGACAGGAAAACGGGGACCCAGTACTTC. Translation gives CASSALRDRKTGTQYF.

This clone showed up just once. This rearrangement joins TRBV11-2 to TRBJ2-7; D not resolved. CDR3 length equals 12 residues. Germline-derived CDR1 and CDR2 are SGHAT and FQNNGV. V lost 0 bases and J 4 bases, leaving 4 bases between the germline ends. The CDR3 DNA is TGTGCCAGCAGCTTAGATCTTTACGAGCAGTACTTC. The encoded protein is CASSLDLYEQYF.

V gene TRBV6-5 combines with J gene TRBJ2-7; no definite D call. Germline lookup yields CDR1 MNHEY and CDR2 SVGAGI. The CDR3 is made up of 13 amino acids. Trimming removed 7 bases at V and 1 base at J, with 11 bases between. This chain's CDR3 is CASTTGLSYEQYF. Here the CDR3 DNA reads TGTGCCAGCACCACCGGGCTATCCTACGAGCAGTACTTC.

V usage is TRBV19 and J usage is TRBJ1-5; D gene uncertain. Trimming removed 4 bases from V and 2 bases from J, with 9 bases in between. CDR3 size: 14 residues. In germline, CDR1 is LNHDA, CDR2 SQIVND (reference sequence). Here the CDR3 reads CASSSRVGNQPQHF. CDR3 nucleotides: TGTGCCAGTAGTAGTCGGGTAGGCAATCAGCCCCAGCATTTT.

The J gene is TRBJ1-5, the V gene TRBV9; D gene ambiguous. V was shortened by 4 bases and J by 14 bases, with 10 bases between the two germline ends. This CDR3 comprises 10 residues. Germline CDR1 reads SGDLS; CDR2 reads YYNGEE. CDR3 sequence reads: CASSFSGKHF. DNA of the CDR3: TGTGCCAGCAGCTTTTCGGGCAAGCATTTT. Full variable domain (missing parts from reference TRBV9 and TRBJ1-5): DSGVTQTPKHLITATGQRVTLRCSPRSGDLSVYWYQQSLDQGLQFLIQYYNGEERAKGNILERFSAQQFPDLHSELNLSSLELGDSALYFCASSFSGKHFGDGTRLSIL.

This chain links TRBV4-3 with TRBJ2-2; D remains ambiguous. Trimming took 4 bases from V and 0 from J, leaving 6 bases between them. The CDR3 loop spans 14 amino acids. Germline-derived CDR1 and CDR2 are LGHNA and YSLEER. CDR3 sequence (DNA): TGCGCCAGCAGCCGGGATGCGAACACCGGGGAGCTGTTTTTT. Its translation: CASSRDANTGELFF.

This chain connects TRBV11-3 to TRBJ2-1; D remains ambiguous. CDR1 is SGHNT and CDR2 is YENEEA in the germline V gene. V gave up 1 base and J gave up 9 bases, with 13 bases separating them. The length of the CDR3 is 14 residues. CDR3 nucleotides: TGTGCCAGCAGCTTAGGTGGACCAGGCGGTGAGCAGTTCTTC. Its protein is CASSLGGPGGEQFF.

DNA of the CDR3: TGTGCCAGCGCAAGGGGCCTTCAGGGGACCCAGTACTTC. As protein: CASARGLQGTQYF. V gene TRBV14 combines with J gene TRBJ2-5, with D perhaps matching TRBD1 (5 bases). The CDR3 runs 13 residues. Trimming left V 8 bases short and J 7 bases short, with 17 bases between. Germline lookup yields CDR1 SGHDN and CDR2 FVKESK.

The chain uses TRBV18 and TRBJ2-3, with 7 bases fitting TRBD1. Trimming cost V 3 bases and J 3 bases; bases outside gene matches: 3. The CDR3 consists of 14 residues. Germline lookup yields CDR1 KGHSH and CDR2 LQKENI. This CDR3 reads CASSPLRGTDTQYF. CDR3 nucleotide sequence: TGTGCCAGCTCACCCCTCAGGGGGACAGATACGCAGTATTTT.

The rearrangement uses TRBV23-1 and TRBJ2-7; TRBD2 might be the D (7 bases). Being an ORF, TRBV23-1 has a function that is uncertain. V dropped 2 bases and J dropped 4 bases, with 21 bases sitting between them. The CDR3 runs 17 residues. This CDR3 reads CASSQAAMWGGGYEQYF. The CDR3 coding sequence is TGCGCCAGCAGTCAAGCAGCCATGTGGGGGGGCGGTTACGAGCAGTACTTC.

This clone has only a few counts. The rearrangement uses TRBV28 and TRBJ2-1; 10 bases map to TRBD1. Germline-derived CDR1 and CDR2 are MDHEN and SYDVKM. The CDR3 spans 14 residues. Trimming at V came to 5 bases and at J to 7 bases, leaving 5 bases not matched to a gene. Here the CDR3 DNA reads TGTGCCAGCAGTCCCCCGGACAGGGGGAATGAGCAGTTCTTC. This encodes CASSPPDRGNEQFF.

The V gene is TRBV4-1, the J gene TRBJ1-5, with a possible D match to TRBD1 (5 bases). Germline CDR1 reads MGHRA; CDR2 reads YSYEKL. V was shortened by 5 bases and J by 0 bases, with 11 bases between the two germline ends. CDR3 length: 15 residues. The CDR3 DNA follows: TGCGCCAGCAGCTTGAGGGGCAGTAGCAATCAGCCCCAGCATTTT. Its translation is CASSLRGSSNQPQHF.

The chain joins TRBV29-1 to TRBJ2-5; no clear D gene. The CDR3 totals 11 residues. The V end was cut by 7 bases, the J end by 5 bases, with 11 bases between. Germline V lookup: CDR1 SQVTM, CDR2 ANQGSEA. CDR3 nucleotides: TGCAGCGCCTCGCACGGCGAGACCCAGTACTTC. This codes for CSASHGETQYF.

The chain recombines TRBV6-4 with TRBJ2-7; 7 bases line up with TRBD1. CDR1 and CDR2 (germline): MRHNA, SNTAGT. CDR3 size: 16 residues. The CDR3 region has the DNA TGTGCTTGCAGGAGGCCTACGGGACAGCTCAACTACGAGCAGTACTTC. This gives the protein CACRRPTGQLNYEQYF.

The chain has TRBV5-1 and TRBJ1-5, with 10 bases aligning to TRBD1. This CDR3 is built from 15 residues. V was pared by 4 bases and J by 4 bases, with 5 bases of the junction left unmatched. In germline, CDR1 is SGHRS, CDR2 YFSETQ. This CDR3 reads CASSRGQGQNQPQHF. CDR3 bases: TGCGCCAGCAGCAGGGGACAGGGGCAAAATCAGCCCCAGCATTTT.

This chain uses TRBV7-2 with TRBJ2-5; D gene uncertain. Trimming removed 1 base at V and 1 base at J, with 10 bases between. From germline, CDR1 is SGHTA and CDR2 FQGNSA. The CDR3 runs 15 residues. The CDR3 nucleotides are TGTGCCAGCAGCTTAGTGGGCCTGGGCCAAGAGACCCAGTACTTC. Its translation is CASSLVGLGQETQYF. The whole variable domain, remainder taken from reference TRBV7-2 and TRBJ2-5, is GAGVSQSPSNKVTEKGKDVELRCDPISGHTALYWYRQSLGQGLEFLIYFQGNSAPDKSGLPSDRFSAERTGGSVSTLTIQRTQQEDSAVYLCASSLVGLGQETQYFGPGTRLLVL.

The chain carries TRBV6-4 and TRBJ2-2; 9 bases map to TRBD2. The trim removed 7 bases at V and 6 bases at J, leaving 9 bases unmatched. Germline CDR1 reads MRHNA; CDR2 reads SNTAGT. This CDR3 is built from 15 residues. CDR3 DNA: TGTGCCAGCAACGAACTAGCGGGTCGGGCCGGGGAGCTGTTTTTT. It codes for CASNELAGRAGELFF.

The J gene is TRBJ2-7, the V gene TRBV28, with 7 nucleotides matching TRBD2. The V gene end was trimmed by 5 bases and the J gene end by 6 bases; junction bases not matched to a gene: 10. In germline, CDR1 is MDHEN, CDR2 SYDVKM. This CDR3 is 14 amino acids long. Here the CDR3 DNA reads TGTGCCAGCAGTCCCGGGACTACAGTAGGCGAGCAGTACTTC. This sequence encodes CASSPGTTVGEQYF.

The chain uses TRBV28 and TRBJ2-7, with D maybe TRBD1 (6 bases). The CDR3 length is 15 residues. CDR1 is MDHEN, CDR2 SYDVKM, per germline. The V gene lost 4 bases and the J gene lost 5 bases, with 18 bases spanning the gap. This chain's CDR3 is CASSSIQGMLNEQYF. The DNA of the CDR3 is TGTGCCAGCAGTTCCATACAGGGTATGTTGAACGAGCAGTACTTC.

V gene TRBV2 combines with J gene TRBJ2-6; D remains ambiguous. The CDR3 sequence is 17 residues long. Between the trimmed V and J ends, which lost 4 bases and 0 bases, there was a span of 13 bases. The germline gives CDR1 SNHLY, CDR2 FYNNEI. CDR3 bases: TGTGCCAGCAGTGTCGAGGTATTGCCCTCTGGGGCCAACGTCCTGACTTTC. Translated: CASSVEVLPSGANVLTF. Full variable domain (remainder filled in from reference TRBV2 and TRBJ2-6): EPEVTQTPSHQVTQMGQEVILRCVPISNHLYFYWYRQILGQKVEFLVSFYNNEISEKSEIFDDQFSVERPDGSNFTLKIRSTKLEDSAMYFCASSVEVLPSGANVLTFGAGSRLTVL.

This sequence joins TRBV5-6 and TRBJ2-7; perhaps TRBD1 as D (8 bases). This CDR3 spans 14 amino acids. The ends were cut back, 3 bases at V and 11 bases at J, with 21 bases in the middle. Germline V gene sequence: CDR1 SGHDT, CDR2 YYEEEE. This CDR3 is CASSYGQGGVREYF. The CDR3 DNA follows: TGTGCCAGCAGCTACGGACAGGGAGGGGTCAGGGAGTACTTC.

The chain joins TRBV28 to TRBJ1-1; 8 bases are a match to TRBD1. Germline V gene lookup returns CDR1 MDHEN and CDR2 SYDVKM. V lost 8 bases to trimming and J lost 11 bases; unmatched junction nucleotides: 16. This CDR3 is 14 amino acids long. Here the CDR3 DNA reads TGTGCCAGCGTTGGACAGGGCGGGCTCGGGTGGGCTTTCTTT. It specifies CASVGQGGLGWAFF.